The 6 T cell receptor beta chains in this list originate from one sample, sequenced in a study of CD8+CD57+ T cells in acquired aplastic anemia. Study findings and constraints: Patient CD8+CD57+ cells had less diversity than total CD4+ and CD8+ pools.

Their cognate antigens are unknown. Those patients picked for sequencing had displayed CD8+CD57+ cell expansion on flow cytometry. Both TCR beta VDJ combination and CDR3 sequence profiling were carried out. Genomic DNA was the template for this profiling. TCRdb called the reads again in MiXCR, with one record for every CDR3 protein. This sample has around 21,000 distinct CDR3 sequences, with almost 40% found just once. Specimen: CD8+CD57+ T cells sorted from PBMCs. Specified subset: bead-enriched CD8+CD57+ effector memory T cells from SAA patients. These receptors were taken from a human donor with aplastic anemia.

This sequence joins TRBV20-1 and TRBJ2-5; D tentatively fits TRBD1 or TRBD2 (5 bases each). The CDR3 extends over 14 amino acids. V was shortened by 1 base and J by 5 bases, with 14 bases between the two germline ends. Germline CDR1 is DFQATT and CDR2 is SNEGSKA (reference sequence). Written as DNA, the CDR3 is TGCAGTGCTAGAGTTCCAGGGCGAGGGGAGACCCAGTACTTC. Translated, it gives CSARVPGRGETQYF.

V gene TRBV7-3 combines with J gene TRBJ2-2; 8 bases map to TRBD1. Germline V CDR1 and CDR2: SGHTA, FQGTGA. This CDR3 contains 16 residues. Unmatched junction bases numbered 6, after V lost 5 bases and J lost 1 base. The CDR3 loop is CASSQGAGGNTGELFF. The CDR3 DNA sequence: TGTGCCAGCAGCCAGGGGGCTGGGGGGAACACCGGGGAGCTGTTTTTT.

The chain is built from TRBV10-3 and TRBJ1-2; TRBD1 is a possible D gene (5 bases). With 2 bases removed from V and 2 bases from J, the gap between germline ends came to 21 bases. CDR1 is ENHRY and CDR2 is SYGVKD in the germline V gene. The CDR3 contains 18 residues. CDR3 sequence (DNA): TGTGCCATCAGTGAGCTGGGACCAGAGTACGTCGGAAACTATGGCTACACCTTC. Translated, it gives CAISELGPEYVGNYGYTF.

Only a few counts were recorded for this clonotype. The junction and the germline gene differ at one end; a read error may be behind it. The chain links TRBV29-1 to TRBJ2-1; TRBD2 aligns across 16 bases. The CDR3 consists of 15 residues. Germline assignment: CDR1 SQVTM and CDR2 ANQGSEA. Written as DNA, the CDR3 is TGCAGCGTCGTACCGGGACTAGCGGGGGGGGTGGCACGGATCTTC. Translation: CSVVPGLAGGVARIF.

In DNA, the CDR3 is TGTGCCAGTAGTTCTAGGATGCACGAGCAGTACTTC. Its protein product is CASSSRMHEQYF. The genes are TRBV19 and TRBJ2-7; no reliable D call. Germline-derived CDR1 and CDR2 are LNHDA and SQIVND (reference sequence). The CDR3 consists of 12 residues. Trimming removed 5 bases at V and 5 bases at J, with 10 bases between.

This clonotype showed up just a few times. The J gene is TRBJ1-2, the V gene TRBV29-1, with TRBD1 identical over 7 bases. The CDR3 has 12 residues. The germline CDR1 and CDR2 sequences are SQVTM and ANQGSEA. With V trimmed by 6 bases and J by 7 bases, 8 bases remained unmatched. CDR3 nucleotides: TGCAGCGTCGCCGCGACAGGGTTTGGCTACACCTTC. This sequence encodes CSVAATGFGYTF.